These 9 T cell receptor beta chains share one sample of origin, sequenced in a study of shared T cell receptors in the human thymus. Some clones are missing from TCRdb's copy, which holds only in-frame ones; the method was immunoSEQ multiplex PCR. Seen here are hundreds of thousands of clones, approximately 87% observed once, and the top ten hold 0.0095% to 0.013%. This sample was also put to use in a study of human thymus T cells.

Source material: thymocytes. The receptor source for this set is a boy younger than two with a congenital heart defect.

The chain links TRBV10-2 to TRBJ2-7; 7 nucleotides agree with TRBD1. This CDR3 has 16 residues. Germline V gene data show CDR1 as WSHSY and CDR2 as SAAADI. Trimming took 0 bases from V and 2 from J; bases not matched to a gene: 7. CDR3 in amino acids: CASSESGQAKTYEQYF. The CDR3 DNA reads TGCGCCAGCAGTGAGTCCGGACAGGCGAAGACCTACGAGCAGTACTTC.

Concerning this clone: One end of the junction varies from germline; a read error may be responsible. The genes are TRBV11-2 and TRBJ1-1; TRBD1 matches 8 bases. Germline V gene data show CDR1 as SGHAT and CDR2 as FQNNGV. CDR3 length equals 14 residues. The CDR3 is CASSVEQGGEGAFF. The CDR3 nucleotides read TGTGCCAGCAGCGTAGAACAGGGGGGAGAAGGAGCTTTCTTT.

The rearrangement links TRBV7-2 to TRBJ2-3; D gene ambiguous. This CDR3 is built from 13 residues. Germline CDR1 reads SGHTA; CDR2 reads FQGNSA. The V end was cut by 4 bases, the J end by 6 bases, with 11 bases between. CDR3 sequence (DNA): TGTGCCAGCAGCTCGCCGCGCCCCGATACGCAGTATTTT. Translation gives CASSSPRPDTQYF. Combining the CDR3 with reference TRBV7-2 and TRBJ2-3 gives the whole variable domain GAGVSQSPSNKVTEKGKDVELRCDPISGHTALYWYRQSLGQGLEFLIYFQGNSAPDKSGLPSDRFSAERTGGSVSTLTIQRTQQEDSAVYLCASSSPRPDTQYFGPGTRLTVL.

This clone was seen a single time. V usage is TRBV7-9 and J usage is TRBJ2-7, with D possibly TRBD2 on 6 matching bases. This CDR3 is 14 amino acids long. Trimming pared 0 bases from V and 6 bases from J, leaving 12 bases between. The V gene's germline CDR1 is SEHNR and CDR2 FQNEAQ (reference sequence). The CDR3 DNA sequence: TGTGCCAGCAGCTTAGCGGGGGGACTTCGCGAGCAGTACTTC. Translated, it gives CASSLAGGLREQYF.

The chain links TRBV9 to TRBJ2-7; perhaps TRBD1 as D (5 bases). This CDR3 has 15 residues. Germline V lookup: CDR1 SGDLS, CDR2 YYNGEE. With 0 bases removed from V and 0 bases from J, the gap between germline ends came to 10 bases. The CDR3 sequence is CASSVAPGPSYEQYF. The CDR3 coding sequence is TGTGCCAGCAGCGTAGCTCCAGGGCCCTCCTACGAGCAGTACTTC.

This clone was seen more than once but under ten times. CDR3 nucleotide sequence: TGTGCCAGCAGTGACACAACAGGGGAAGCTTTCTTT. It translates to CASSDTTGEAFF. The chain carries TRBV6-4 and TRBJ1-1; possibly TRBD1 for D (6 bases). This CDR3 is 12 amino acids long. Germline-derived CDR1 and CDR2 are MRHNA and SNTAGT. V was clipped by 2 bases and J by 8 bases, with 9 bases between them.

The chain couples TRBV4-2 to TRBJ2-5; 10 bases are a match to TRBD2. The CDR3 runs 19 residues. Germline CDR1 and CDR2: LGHNA and YNFKEQ. V was pared by 5 bases and J by 1 base, with 16 bases of the junction left unmatched. The DNA for the CDR3 is TGTGCCAGCAGCTTACCGTCTAGCGGGAGAGGGGGGCCCCAAGAGACCCAGTACTTC. This sequence encodes CASSLPSSGRGGPQETQYF.

The CDR3 protein is CASSPRTGCYGYTF. In nucleotides, the CDR3 is TGTGCCAGCAGCCCGCGGACAGGGTGCTATGGCTACACCTTC. The J gene is TRBJ1-2, the V gene TRBV5-6; 8 positions match TRBD1. The junction had 6 bases not matched to a gene; V was cut back by 4 bases and J by 4 bases. Germline V gene sequence: CDR1 SGHDT, CDR2 YYEEEE. The CDR3 is 14 residues long.

This clone was found once. The same CDR3 arises from other DNA sequences in this sample as well. This chain joins TRBV6-5 and TRBJ1-5, with TRBD1 matching 9 bases. After removal of 6 bases from V and 1 base from J, the junction contained 4 bases not matched to a gene. CDR3 length: 15 residues. Germline V gene sequence: CDR1 MNHEY, CDR2 SVGAGI. The CDR3 protein is CASSSGQGSNQPQHF. For the CDR3, the DNA is TGTGCCAGCAGCTCGGGACAGGGCAGCAATCAGCCCCAGCATTTT.